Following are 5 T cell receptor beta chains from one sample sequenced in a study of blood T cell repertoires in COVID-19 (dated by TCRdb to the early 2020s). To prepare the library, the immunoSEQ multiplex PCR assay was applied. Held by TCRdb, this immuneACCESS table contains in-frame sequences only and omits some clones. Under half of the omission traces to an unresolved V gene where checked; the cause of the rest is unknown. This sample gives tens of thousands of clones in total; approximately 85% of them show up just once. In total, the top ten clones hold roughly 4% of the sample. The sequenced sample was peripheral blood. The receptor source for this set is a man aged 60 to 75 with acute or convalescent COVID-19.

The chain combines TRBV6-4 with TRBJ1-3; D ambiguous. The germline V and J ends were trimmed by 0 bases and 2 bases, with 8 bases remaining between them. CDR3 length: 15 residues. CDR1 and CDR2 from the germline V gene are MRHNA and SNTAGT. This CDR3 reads CASSDSRHAGNTIYF. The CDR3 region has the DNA TGTGCCAGCAGTGACTCGAGGCATGCTGGAAACACCATATATTTT.

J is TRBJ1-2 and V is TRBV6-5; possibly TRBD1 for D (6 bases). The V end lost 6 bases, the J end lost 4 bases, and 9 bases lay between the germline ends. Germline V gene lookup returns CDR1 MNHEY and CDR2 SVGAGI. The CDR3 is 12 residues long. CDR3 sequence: CASRGAGYGYTF. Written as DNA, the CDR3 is TGTGCCAGCAGGGGGGCTGGCTATGGCTACACCTTC.

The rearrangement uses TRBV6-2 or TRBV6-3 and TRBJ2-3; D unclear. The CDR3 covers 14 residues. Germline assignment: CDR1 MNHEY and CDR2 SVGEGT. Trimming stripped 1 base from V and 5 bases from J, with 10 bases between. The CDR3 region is CASSYLQTGDTQYF. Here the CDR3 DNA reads TGTGCCAGCAGTTACTTACAAACGGGAGATACGCAGTATTTT.

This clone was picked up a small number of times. The CDR3 sequence: CASSMGSGLNSYEQYF. The CDR3 nucleotides read TGTGCCAGTAGTATGGGGAGCGGGCTTAACTCCTACGAGCAGTACTTC. The gene calls are TRBV19 and TRBJ2-7; a weak D match, TRBD2 (6 bases). V lost 3 bases and J lost 0, with 15 bases in between. From germline, CDR1 is LNHDA and CDR2 SQIVND (reference sequence). CDR3 length equals 16 residues.

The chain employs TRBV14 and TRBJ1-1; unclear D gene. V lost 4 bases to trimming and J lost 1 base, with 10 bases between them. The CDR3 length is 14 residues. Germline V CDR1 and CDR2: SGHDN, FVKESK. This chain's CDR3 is CASSREYRNTEAFF. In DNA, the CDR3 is TGTGCCAGCAGCCGGGAGTATAGGAACACTGAAGCTTTCTTT.